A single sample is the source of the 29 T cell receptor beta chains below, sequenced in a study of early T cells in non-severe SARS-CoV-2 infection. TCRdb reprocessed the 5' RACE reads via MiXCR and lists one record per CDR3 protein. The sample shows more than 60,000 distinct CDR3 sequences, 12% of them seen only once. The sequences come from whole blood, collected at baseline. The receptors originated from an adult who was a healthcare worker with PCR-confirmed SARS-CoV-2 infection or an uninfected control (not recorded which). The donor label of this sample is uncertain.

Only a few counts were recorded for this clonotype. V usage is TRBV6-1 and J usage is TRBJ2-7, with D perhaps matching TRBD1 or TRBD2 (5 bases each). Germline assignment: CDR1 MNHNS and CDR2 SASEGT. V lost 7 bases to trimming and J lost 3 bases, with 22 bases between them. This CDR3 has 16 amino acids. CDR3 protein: CASTQPPWGRSYEQYV. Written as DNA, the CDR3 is TGTGCCAGCACTCAACCCCCCTGGGGACGGAGCTACGAGCAGTACGTC.

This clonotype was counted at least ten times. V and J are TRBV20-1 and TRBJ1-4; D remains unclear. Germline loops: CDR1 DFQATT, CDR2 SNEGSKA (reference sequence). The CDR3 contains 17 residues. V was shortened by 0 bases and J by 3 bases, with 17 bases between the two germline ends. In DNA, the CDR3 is TGCAGTGCTAGAGATCGCCCCCGCCGAAGACCTAATGAAAAACTGTTTTTT. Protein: CSARDRPRRRPNEKLFF.

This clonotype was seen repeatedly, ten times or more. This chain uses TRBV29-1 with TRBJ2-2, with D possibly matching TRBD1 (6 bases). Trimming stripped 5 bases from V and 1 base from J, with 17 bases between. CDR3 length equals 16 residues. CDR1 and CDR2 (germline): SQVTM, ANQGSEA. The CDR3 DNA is TGCAGCGTTACCCTCCCGCTACAGGGGAACACCGGGGAGCTGTTTTTT. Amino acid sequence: CSVTLPLQGNTGELFF.

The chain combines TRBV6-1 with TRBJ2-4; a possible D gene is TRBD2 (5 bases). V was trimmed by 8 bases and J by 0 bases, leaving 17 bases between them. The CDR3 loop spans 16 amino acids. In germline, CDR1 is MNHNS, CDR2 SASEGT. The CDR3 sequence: CASARLPAVAKNIQYF. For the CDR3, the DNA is TGTGCCAGCGCGCGACTACCAGCCGTAGCCAAAAACATTCAGTACTTC.

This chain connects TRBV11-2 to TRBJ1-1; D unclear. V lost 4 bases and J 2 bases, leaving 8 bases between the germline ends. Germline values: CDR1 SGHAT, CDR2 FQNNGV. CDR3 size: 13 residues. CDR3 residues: CASSSQLNTEAFF. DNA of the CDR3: TGTGCCAGCAGCTCCCAACTAAACACTGAAGCTTTCTTT.

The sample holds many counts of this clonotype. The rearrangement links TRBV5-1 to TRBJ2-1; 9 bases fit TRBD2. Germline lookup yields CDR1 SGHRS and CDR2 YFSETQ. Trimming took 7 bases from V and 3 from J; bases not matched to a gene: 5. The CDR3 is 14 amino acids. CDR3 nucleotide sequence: TGCGCCAGCGCGGGACTAGCCCTCTACAATGAGCAGTTCTTC. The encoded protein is CASAGLALYNEQFF. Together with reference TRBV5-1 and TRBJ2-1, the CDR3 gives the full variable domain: KAGVTQTPRYLIKTRGQQVTLSCSPISGHRSVSWYQQTPGQGLQFLFEYFSETQRNKGNFPGRFSGRQFSNSRSEMNVSTLELGDSALYLCASAGLALYNEQFFGPGTRLTVL.

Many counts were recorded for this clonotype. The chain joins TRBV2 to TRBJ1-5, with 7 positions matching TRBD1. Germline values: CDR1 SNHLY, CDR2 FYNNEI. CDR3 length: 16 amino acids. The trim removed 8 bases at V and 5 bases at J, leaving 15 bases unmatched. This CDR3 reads CASGIEGGQYDQPQHF. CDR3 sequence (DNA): TGTGCCAGCGGAATAGAAGGGGGCCAGTACGATCAGCCCCAGCATTTT.

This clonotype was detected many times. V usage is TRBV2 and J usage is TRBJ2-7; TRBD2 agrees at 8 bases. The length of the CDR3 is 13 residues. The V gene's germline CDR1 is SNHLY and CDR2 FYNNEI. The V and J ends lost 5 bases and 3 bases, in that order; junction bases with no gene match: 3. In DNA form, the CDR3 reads TGTGCCAGCAGTTCGGGACTAGTCTACGAGCAGTACGTC. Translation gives CASSSGLVYEQYV.

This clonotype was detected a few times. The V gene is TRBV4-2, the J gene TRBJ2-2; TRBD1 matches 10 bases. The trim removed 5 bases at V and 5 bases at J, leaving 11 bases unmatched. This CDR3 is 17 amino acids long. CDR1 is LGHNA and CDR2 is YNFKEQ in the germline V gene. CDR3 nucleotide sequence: TGTGCCAGCAGCACCTCCTCCGGGACAGGGGTAACCGGGGAGCTGTTTTTT. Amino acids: CASSTSSGTGVTGELFF.

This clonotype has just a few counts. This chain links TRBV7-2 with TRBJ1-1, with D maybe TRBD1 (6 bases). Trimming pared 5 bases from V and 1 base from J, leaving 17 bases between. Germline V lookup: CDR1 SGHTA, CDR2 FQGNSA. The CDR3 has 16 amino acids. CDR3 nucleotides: TGTGCCAGCAGCCTTGCCCTGGACAGAGCGAACACTGAAGCTTTCTTT. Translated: CASSLALDRANTEAFF. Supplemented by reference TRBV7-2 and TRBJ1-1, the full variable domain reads GAGVSQSPSNKVTEKGKDVELRCDPISGHTALYWYRQSLGQGLEFLIYFQGNSAPDKSGLPSDRFSAERTGGSVSTLTIQRTQQEDSAVYLCASSLALDRANTEAFFGQGTRLTVV.

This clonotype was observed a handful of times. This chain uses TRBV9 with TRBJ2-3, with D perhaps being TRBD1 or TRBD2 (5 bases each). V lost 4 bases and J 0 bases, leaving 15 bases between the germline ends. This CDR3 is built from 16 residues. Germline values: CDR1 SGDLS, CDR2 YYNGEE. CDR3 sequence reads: CASSPGTVTSTDTQYF. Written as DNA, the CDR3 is TGTGCCAGCAGCCCTGGGACGGTTACTAGCACAGATACGCAGTATTTT.

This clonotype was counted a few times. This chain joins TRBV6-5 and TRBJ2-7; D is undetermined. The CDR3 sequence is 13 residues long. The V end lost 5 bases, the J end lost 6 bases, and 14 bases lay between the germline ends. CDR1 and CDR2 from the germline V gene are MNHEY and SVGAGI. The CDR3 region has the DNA TGTGCCAGCAGTACCCGTGGCGCCTCCGAGCAGTACGTC. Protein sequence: CASSTRGASEQYV.

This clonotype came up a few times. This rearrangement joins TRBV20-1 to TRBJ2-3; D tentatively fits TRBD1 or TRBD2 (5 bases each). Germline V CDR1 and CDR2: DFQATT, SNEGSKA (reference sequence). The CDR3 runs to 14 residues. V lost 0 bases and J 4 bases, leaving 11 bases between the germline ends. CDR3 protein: CSARDIGAPDTQYF. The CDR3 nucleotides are TGCAGTGCTAGAGATATCGGGGCCCCAGATACGCAGTATTTT.

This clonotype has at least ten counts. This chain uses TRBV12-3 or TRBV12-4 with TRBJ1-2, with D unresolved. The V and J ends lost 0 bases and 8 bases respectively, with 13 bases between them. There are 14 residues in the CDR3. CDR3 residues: CASSLAEVSVGYTF. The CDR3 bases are TGTGCCAGCAGTTTAGCTGAGGTATCGGTAGGCTACACCTTC.

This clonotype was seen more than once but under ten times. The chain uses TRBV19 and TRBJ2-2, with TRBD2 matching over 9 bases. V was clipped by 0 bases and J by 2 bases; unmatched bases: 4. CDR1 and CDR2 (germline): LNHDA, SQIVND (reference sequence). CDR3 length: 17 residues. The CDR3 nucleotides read TGTGCCAGTAGTATAGAAGCGGGGGGCCTAAACACCGGGGAGCTGTTTTTT. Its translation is CASSIEAGGLNTGELFF.

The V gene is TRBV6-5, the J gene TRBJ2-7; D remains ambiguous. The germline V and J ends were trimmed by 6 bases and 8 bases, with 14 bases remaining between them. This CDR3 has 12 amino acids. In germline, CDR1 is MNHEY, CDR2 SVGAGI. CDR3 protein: CASRTRTSKQYV. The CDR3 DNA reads TGTGCCAGCAGGACAAGGACCAGCAAGCAGTACGTC.

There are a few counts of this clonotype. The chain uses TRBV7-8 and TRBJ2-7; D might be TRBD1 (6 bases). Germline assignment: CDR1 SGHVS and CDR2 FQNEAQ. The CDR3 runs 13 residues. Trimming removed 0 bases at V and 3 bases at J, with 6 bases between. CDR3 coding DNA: TGTGCCAGCAGCTTAGCCAGGGGCTACGAGCAGTACGTC. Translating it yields CASSLARGYEQYV.

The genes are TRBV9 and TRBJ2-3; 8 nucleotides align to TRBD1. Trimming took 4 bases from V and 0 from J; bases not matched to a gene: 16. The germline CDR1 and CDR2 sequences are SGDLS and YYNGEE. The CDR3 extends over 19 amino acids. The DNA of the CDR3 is TGTGCCAGCAGCCCGCGTGGTGGACAGGGTGCCTTTAGCACAGATACGCAGTATTTT. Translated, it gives CASSPRGGQGAFSTDTQYF.

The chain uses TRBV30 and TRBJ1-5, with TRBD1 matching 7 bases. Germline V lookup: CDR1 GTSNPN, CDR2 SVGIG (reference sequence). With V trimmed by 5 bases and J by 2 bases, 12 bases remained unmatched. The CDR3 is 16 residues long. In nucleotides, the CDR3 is TGTGCCTGGGAAGATCAAGCAGGGGGAGGCAATCAGCCCCAGCATTTT. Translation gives CAWEDQAGGGNQPQHF.

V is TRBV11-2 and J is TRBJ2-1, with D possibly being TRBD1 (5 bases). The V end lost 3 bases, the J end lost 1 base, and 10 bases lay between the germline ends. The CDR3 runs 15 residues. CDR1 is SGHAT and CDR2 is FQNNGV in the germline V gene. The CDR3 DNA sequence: TGTGCCAGCAGCTTTCAGGGTGGATCCTACAATGAGCAGTTCTTC. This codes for CASSFQGGSYNEQFF.

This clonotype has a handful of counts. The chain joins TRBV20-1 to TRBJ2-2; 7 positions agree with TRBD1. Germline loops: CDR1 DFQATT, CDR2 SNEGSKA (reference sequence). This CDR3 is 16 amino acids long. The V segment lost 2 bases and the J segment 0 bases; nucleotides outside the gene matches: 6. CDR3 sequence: CSARQVGTANTGELFF. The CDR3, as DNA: TGCAGTGCTAGACAAGTGGGGACAGCGAACACCGGGGAGCTGTTTTTT.

In nucleotides, the CDR3 is TGCGCCAGCCGAGGGACAGGGGTAAGCAATGAGCAGTTCTTC. Protein product: CASRGTGVSNEQFF. The J gene is TRBJ2-1, the V gene TRBV5-1; 10 bases are a match to TRBD1. In germline, CDR1 is SGHRS, CDR2 YFSETQ. CDR3 length: 14 amino acids. With V trimmed by 7 bases and J by 6 bases, 7 bases remained unmatched.

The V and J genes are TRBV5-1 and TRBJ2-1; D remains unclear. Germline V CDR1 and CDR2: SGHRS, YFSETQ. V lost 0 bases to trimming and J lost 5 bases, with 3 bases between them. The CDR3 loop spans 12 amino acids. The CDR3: CASSLDNNEQFF. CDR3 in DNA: TGCGCCAGCAGCTTGGACAACAATGAGCAGTTCTTC.

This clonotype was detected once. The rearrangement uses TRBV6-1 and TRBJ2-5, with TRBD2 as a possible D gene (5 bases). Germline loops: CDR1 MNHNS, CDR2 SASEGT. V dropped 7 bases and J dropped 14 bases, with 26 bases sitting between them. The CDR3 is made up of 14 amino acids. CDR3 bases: TGTGCCAGCATTGCAACACTAGGGAGAGACGAGACTTACTTC. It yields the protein CASIATLGRDETYF.

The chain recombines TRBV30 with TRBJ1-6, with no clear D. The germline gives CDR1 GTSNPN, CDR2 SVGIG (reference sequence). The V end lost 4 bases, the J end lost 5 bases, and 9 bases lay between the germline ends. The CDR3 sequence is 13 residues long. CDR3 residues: CAWNRRNNSPLHF. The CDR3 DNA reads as TGTGCCTGGAATCGGAGGAATAATTCACCCCTCCACTTT.

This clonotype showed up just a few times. CDR3 in amino acids: CAIRDTRGKAFF. The CDR3 DNA is TGTGCCATCAGAGACACCAGGGGTAAAGCTTTCTTT. The genes are TRBV10-3 and TRBJ1-1; tentatively, D is TRBD1 (6 bases). V lost 6 bases and J 9 bases, leaving 14 bases between the germline ends. This CDR3 region has 12 residues. Looked up from germline, CDR1 is ENHRY and CDR2 is SYGVKD.

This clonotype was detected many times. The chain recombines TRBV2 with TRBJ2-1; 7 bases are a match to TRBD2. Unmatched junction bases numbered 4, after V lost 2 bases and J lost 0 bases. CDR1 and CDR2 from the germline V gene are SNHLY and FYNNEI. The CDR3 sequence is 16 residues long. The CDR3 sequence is CASSEWEGSSYNEQFF. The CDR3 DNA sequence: TGTGCCAGCAGTGAATGGGAGGGGAGCTCCTACAATGAGCAGTTCTTC.

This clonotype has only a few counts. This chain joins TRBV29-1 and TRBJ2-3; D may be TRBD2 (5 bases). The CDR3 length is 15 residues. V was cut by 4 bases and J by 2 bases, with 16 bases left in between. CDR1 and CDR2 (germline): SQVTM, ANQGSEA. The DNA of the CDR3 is TGCAGCGTTGTTTCTAGCTCGGTAAACACAGATACGCAGTATTTT. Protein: CSVVSSSVNTDTQYF.

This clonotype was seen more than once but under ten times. The CDR3 sequence is CSSRTDTQYF. The CDR3 DNA sequence: TGCAGCTCTCGCACAGATACGCAGTATTTT. The chain employs TRBV29-1 and TRBJ2-3; D remains ambiguous. The V gene lost 8 bases and the J gene lost 1 base, with 4 bases spanning the gap. CDR3 length: 10 residues. CDR1 is SQVTM, CDR2 ANQGSEA, per germline.